This T cell receptor (beta chain) was captured by sequencing in a study of T-cell reconstitution after alpha-beta-depleted transplantation in children. Concerning this clonotype itself: Its antigen is still unknown.

Findings and caveats of the study: T-cell numbers and diversity, one year after transplant, stemmed largely from T cells that were newly produced. Day-60 TCRbeta diversity that was high in some patients was derived from surviving recipient T cells and thymic progenitors.

Preparing the TCRbeta library involved the use of unique molecular identifiers. MiXCR was run by TCRdb on the PCR reads, yielding one entry per CDR3 protein. The sample contains about 200,000 distinct CDR3 sequences, around 7.7% of which appear only once. Germline V gene sequence: CDR1 SGHTA, CDR2 FQGNSA. J was trimmed by 7 bases and V by 5 bases; bases with no gene match: 8. The CDR3 covers 15 residues. The genes are TRBV7-2 and TRBJ2-1, with TRBD2 identical over 10 bases. The receptor's source is a male patient between 2 and 9 years old who had a stem cell transplant for acute myeloid leukemia, so the T cells may come from the graft donor. This sample comprised PBMCs, mostly from graft donor cells, obtained 360 days after TCRalphabeta/CD19-depleted stem cell transplant. The CDR3 bases are TGTGCCAGCAGCCTAGAGAGGACTAGCGGAAATGAGCAGTTCTTC. It yields the protein CASSLERTSGNEQFF.